The 17 T cell receptor beta chains below come from one sample, sequenced in a study of blood T cell repertoires in COVID-19. This table comes from immunoSEQ multiplex PCR, and its TCRdb copy is limited to in-frame clones, with some not included. Here the sample spans under 40,000 clones, around 96% being singletons. Sequencing used peripheral blood. Every receptor here comes from a human donor with active COVID-19. The donor label of this sample is uncertain.

The gene calls are TRBV10-3 and TRBJ2-3, with 12 bases that match TRBD2. Germline V gene data show CDR1 as ENHRY and CDR2 as SYGVKD. V lost 4 bases, J lost 1 base, and 6 bases stayed unmatched. The CDR3 is 17 residues long. The CDR3 loop is CAISALAGGRGTDTQYF. Here the CDR3 DNA reads TGTGCCATCAGTGCTCTAGCGGGGGGGCGGGGCACAGATACGCAGTATTTT.

The V gene is TRBV7-2, the J gene TRBJ2-5; 7 nucleotides match TRBD2. Germline CDR1 is SGHTA and CDR2 is FQGNSA. With V trimmed by 3 bases and J by 7 bases, 8 bases remained unmatched. The CDR3 is 14 amino acids. In nucleotides, the CDR3 is TGTGCCAGCAGCTTGGGGGGGTCCCAGCTGACCCAGTACTTC. This translates into CASSLGGSQLTQYF.

The chain combines TRBV2 with TRBJ2-1; D possibly corresponds to TRBD1 (5 bases). Germline lookup yields CDR1 SNHLY and CDR2 FYNNEI. The V end lost 7 bases, the J end lost 4 bases, and 17 bases lay between the germline ends. CDR3 length equals 15 residues. CDR3 residues: CASTYWAGNYNEQFF. The CDR3 region has the DNA TGTGCCAGCACTTATTGGGCAGGGAATTACAATGAGCAGTTCTTC. Complete variable domain (other parts from reference TRBV2 and TRBJ2-1): EPEVTQTPSHQVTQMGQEVILRCVPISNHLYFYWYRQILGQKVEFLVSFYNNEISEKSEIFDDQFSVERPDGSNFTLKIRSTKLEDSAMYFCASTYWAGNYNEQFFGPGTRLTVL.

This sequence joins TRBV10-3 and TRBJ1-3; 7 bases fit TRBD1. The V segment lost 3 bases and the J segment 0 bases; nucleotides outside the gene matches: 5. This CDR3 is 16 amino acids long. CDR1 and CDR2 (germline): ENHRY, SYGVKD. This CDR3 is CAISDLGTASGNTIYF. In nucleotides, the CDR3 is TGTGCCATCAGTGACCTAGGGACAGCCTCTGGAAACACCATATATTTT.

The chain employs TRBV6-6 and TRBJ1-4, with no clear D. Germline V lookup: CDR1 MNHNY, CDR2 SVGAGI (reference sequence). This CDR3 has 14 residues. The V end was cut by 5 bases, the J end by 0 bases, with 7 bases between. CDR3 protein: CASSHTATNEKLFF. CDR3 nucleotide sequence: TGTGCCAGCAGTCACACAGCAACTAATGAAAAACTGTTTTTT.

The chain has TRBV5-4 and TRBJ2-1; D may be TRBD2 (5 bases). The CDR3 has 15 amino acids. Trimming left V 3 bases short and J 4 bases short, with 14 bases between. Per germline, CDR1 SGHNT and CDR2 YYREEE (reference sequence). The CDR3 sequence: CASSSSAGLYNEQFF. CDR3 DNA: TGTGCCAGCAGCTCGAGCGCGGGCTTATACAATGAGCAGTTCTTC.

The rearrangement links TRBV28 to TRBJ2-4; D remains unclear. Germline V CDR1 and CDR2: MDHEN, SYDVKM. The CDR3 extends over 15 amino acids. V gave up 3 bases and J gave up 0 bases, with 9 bases separating them. This CDR3 reads CASSFGELAKNIQYF. The DNA of the CDR3 is TGTGCCAGCAGTTTCGGAGAATTAGCCAAAAACATTCAGTACTTC.

The CDR3, as DNA: TGTGCCAGCAGCCAAGAGACAGGGTATGGCTACACCTTC. This sequence encodes CASSQETGYGYTF. The chain joins TRBV4-2 to TRBJ1-2; the match to TRBD1 covers 7 bases. This CDR3 region has 13 residues. V trimming: 0 bases; J trimming: 5 bases; junction bases outside the gene matches: 0. CDR1 is LGHNA, CDR2 YNFKEQ, per germline.

For the CDR3, the DNA is TGTGCCAGCAGTGAGACAGGGTATAATGAAAAACTGTTTTTT. Amino acid sequence: CASSETGYNEKLFF. The V gene is TRBV2, the J gene TRBJ1-4, with 7 bases matching TRBD1. V was pared by 3 bases and J by 4 bases, with 2 bases of the junction left unmatched. Germline V gives CDR1 SNHLY, CDR2 FYNNEI. The CDR3 length is 14 residues.

Here the CDR3 DNA reads TGTGCCAGCAGCTTGAAATTCGAGGGATCTGGGGAGACCCAGTACTTC. Protein: CASSLKFEGSGETQYF. The chain employs TRBV7-2 and TRBJ2-5; possibly TRBD2 for D (5 bases). Per germline, CDR1 SGHTA and CDR2 FQGNSA. This CDR3 region has 16 residues. Trimming stripped 3 bases from V and 5 bases from J, with 19 bases between.

CDR3 bases: TGTGCCAGCAGTGAAGGGACAGGCTCCTACGAGCAGTACTTC. Translating it yields CASSEGTGSYEQYF. The chain links TRBV25-1 to TRBJ2-7, with 8 bases that match TRBD1. Germline CDR1 is MGHDK and CDR2 is SYGVNS. V was clipped by 2 bases and J by 0 bases; unmatched bases: 0. The CDR3 length is 14 residues.

The rearrangement links TRBV28 to TRBJ2-3; D unresolved. Trimming cost V 2 bases and J 6 bases, with 18 bases left between them. The CDR3 extends over 16 amino acids. Per the germline V gene, CDR1 is MDHEN and CDR2 is SYDVKM. CDR3 nucleotide sequence: TGTGCCAGCAGTTTAAGGTCGCAGGATCGTGGCGATACGCAGTATTTT. As protein: CASSLRSQDRGDTQYF.

The chain uses TRBV9 and TRBJ1-1; D not resolved. V lost 4 bases, J lost 4 bases, and 17 bases lay in between. The CDR3 consists of 15 residues. CDR1 and CDR2 (germline): SGDLS, YYNGEE. The DNA for the CDR3 is TGTGCCAGCAGCCCAGAGGTGGCTTCCCCCACTGAAGCTTTCTTT. It codes for CASSPEVASPTEAFF. Full variable domain (remainder filled in from reference TRBV9 and TRBJ1-1): DSGVTQTPKHLITATGQRVTLRCSPRSGDLSVYWYQQSLDQGLQFLIQYYNGEERAKGNILERFSAQQFPDLHSELNLSSLELGDSALYFCASSPEVASPTEAFFGQGTRLTVV.

This clone has only one observation. V usage is TRBV5-5 and J usage is TRBJ2-7, with a possible D match to TRBD2 (7 bases). CDR1 and CDR2 (germline): SGHKS, YYEKEE (reference sequence). Between the trimmed V and J ends, which lost 4 bases and 4 bases, there was a span of 18 bases. This CDR3 has 15 residues. The CDR3 spells CASSIGGGTLYEQYF. The DNA of the CDR3 is TGTGCCAGCAGCATAGGGGGGGGCACTTTGTACGAGCAGTACTTC.

The J gene is TRBJ2-5, the V gene TRBV12-3 or TRBV12-4, with D unclear. The CDR3 length is 12 residues. Deletions cut 8 bases from V and 5 bases from J, with 12 bases between. The DNA for the CDR3 is TGTGCCAGCCAATCCCAGGTGGAGACCCAGTACTTC. Translating gives CASQSQVETQYF.

The rearrangement uses TRBV18 and TRBJ2-1, with a tentative D call TRBD1 (5 bases). V lost 0 bases to trimming and J lost 8 bases, with 20 bases between them. In germline, CDR1 is KGHSH, CDR2 LQKENI. CDR3 length equals 17 residues. The CDR3 loop is CASSPPTVAGLGDEQFF. The CDR3 DNA sequence: TGTGCCAGCTCACCACCGACAGTTGCAGGGTTGGGTGATGAGCAGTTCTTC.

The chain carries TRBV4-1 and TRBJ2-1; possibly TRBD1 for D (5 bases). Trimming shortened V by 0 bases and J by 2 bases, and 17 bases separated the two germline ends. Germline V lookup: CDR1 MGHRA, CDR2 YSYEKL. CDR3 length: 18 residues. CDR3 nucleotides: TGCGCCAGCAGCCAAGATATATTAGTCCTAGGGGCCTACAATGAGCAGTTCTTC. The encoded protein is CASSQDILVLGAYNEQFF.